These T cell receptor beta chains were read from a single sample in a study of T cells expressing NK-cell markers. Reprocessing the 5' RACE reads, TCRdb reports a single entry for every CDR3 protein and omits DNA. The sample's table shows 160,000 or so distinct CDR3 sequences. Sequenced input: blood T cells: a sorted CD56 or NKG2C T cell subset, CD4+ or CD8+ T cells, or bulk PBMC T cells (not recorded which). The receptors stem from a woman between 18 and 69 years old in good health. The CDR3 runs from the conserved cysteine through the conserved F or W. Clone size is given for some rows only: seen once, a few or many times, or a class if the clone is expanded.

cdr3_aa,j_call,clone_size,v_call
CASSYQRDPSGANVLTF,TRBJ2-6,-,TRBV6-5
CASSPGTGDVGQPQHF,TRBJ1-5,-,TRBV12-3/TRBV12-4
CASSSPGQGRRETQYF,TRBJ2-5,-,TRBV11-2
CASSPAGLAGVYSYNEQFF,TRBJ2-1,-,TRBV5-1
CASSLDTGANTEAFF,TRBJ1-1,-,TRBV12-3/TRBV12-4
CASSIGGRVGNEQFF,TRBJ2-1,-,TRBV19
CASSFRGKLNEKLFF,TRBJ1-4,-,TRBV7-2
CASSLSSGGYTF,TRBJ1-2,medium-sized,TRBV12-3/TRBV12-4
CASRGQVGYNEQFF,TRBJ2-1,-,TRBV28
CSAHRGTAINSPLHF,TRBJ1-6,-,TRBV20-1
CASSPSQYSYEQYF,TRBJ2-7,-,TRBV12-3/TRBV12-4
CASSWQNYGYTF,TRBJ1-2,-,TRBV25-1
CASSYNYNEQFF,TRBJ2-1,-,TRBV6-6
CASSLPGPSYEQYF,TRBJ2-7,-,TRBV7-9
CASSFGGSGNTIYF,TRBJ1-3,-,TRBV27
CASSPRGLAGNTIYF,TRBJ1-3,-,TRBV18